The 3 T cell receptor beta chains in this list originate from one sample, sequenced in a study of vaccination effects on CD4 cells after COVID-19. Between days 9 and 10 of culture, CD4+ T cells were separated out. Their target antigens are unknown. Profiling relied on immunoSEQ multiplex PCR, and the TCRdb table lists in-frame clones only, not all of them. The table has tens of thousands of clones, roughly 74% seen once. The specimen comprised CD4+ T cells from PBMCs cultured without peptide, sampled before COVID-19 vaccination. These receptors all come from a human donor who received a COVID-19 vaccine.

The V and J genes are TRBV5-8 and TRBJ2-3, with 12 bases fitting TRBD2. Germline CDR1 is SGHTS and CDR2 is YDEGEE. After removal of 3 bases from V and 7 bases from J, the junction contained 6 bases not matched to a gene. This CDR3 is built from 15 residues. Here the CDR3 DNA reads TGTGCCAGCAGCTCGGGGACTAGCGGGCGGTATACGCAGTATTTT. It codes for CASSSGTSGRYTQYF.

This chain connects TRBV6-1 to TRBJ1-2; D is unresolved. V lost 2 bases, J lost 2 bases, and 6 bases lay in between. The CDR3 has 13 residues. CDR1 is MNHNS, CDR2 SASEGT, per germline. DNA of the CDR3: TGTGCCAGCAGTGAAACGGTGAACTATGGCTACACCTTC. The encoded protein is CASSETVNYGYTF.

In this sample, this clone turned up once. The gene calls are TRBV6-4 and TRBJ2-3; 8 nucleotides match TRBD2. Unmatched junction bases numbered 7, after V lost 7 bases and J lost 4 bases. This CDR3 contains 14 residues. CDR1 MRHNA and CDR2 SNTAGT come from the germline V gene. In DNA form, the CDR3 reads TGTGCCAGCACGGCGGGGGGAGCTTCAGATACGCAGTATTTT. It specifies CASTAGGASDTQYF.